This TCR beta chain was retrieved from a study of blood T cell repertoires in COVID-19. On the study more broadly: T cells, B-cell-depleted T cells, or PBMCs supplied cDNA or gDNA.

This clone has only one observation. Trimming left V 1 base short and J 4 bases short, with 27 bases between. CDR3 length: 19 residues. Authors' processing steps: Nucleated cell number was recorded as an estimate derived from reference gene primer amplification. Profiled with immunoSEQ multiplex PCR; TCRdb holds only in-frame clones, not every one. The DNA gave D and trimming, while V, J and clone size come from that table. This table holds around 180,000 clones, approximately 73% found once. The age range of participants was about 18 to 89 years, with residence in under 30 US areas. Membership in each cohort depended on participant-reported clinical history.

The chain recombines TRBV5-3 with TRBJ2-7; a weak D match, TRBD2 (6 bases). TRBV5-3 is sorted into the ORF group, with uncertain function. Sequencing used PBMCs or T cells enriched from blood (not recorded which). This TCR was sampled from a woman aged 50 to 65 with acute COVID-19. The CDR3 DNA reads as TGTGCCAGAAGCTTGTGGTTGGAGGGATCCGACTTACCGGTATACGAGCAGTACGTC. It translates to CARSLWLEGSDLPVYEQYV.